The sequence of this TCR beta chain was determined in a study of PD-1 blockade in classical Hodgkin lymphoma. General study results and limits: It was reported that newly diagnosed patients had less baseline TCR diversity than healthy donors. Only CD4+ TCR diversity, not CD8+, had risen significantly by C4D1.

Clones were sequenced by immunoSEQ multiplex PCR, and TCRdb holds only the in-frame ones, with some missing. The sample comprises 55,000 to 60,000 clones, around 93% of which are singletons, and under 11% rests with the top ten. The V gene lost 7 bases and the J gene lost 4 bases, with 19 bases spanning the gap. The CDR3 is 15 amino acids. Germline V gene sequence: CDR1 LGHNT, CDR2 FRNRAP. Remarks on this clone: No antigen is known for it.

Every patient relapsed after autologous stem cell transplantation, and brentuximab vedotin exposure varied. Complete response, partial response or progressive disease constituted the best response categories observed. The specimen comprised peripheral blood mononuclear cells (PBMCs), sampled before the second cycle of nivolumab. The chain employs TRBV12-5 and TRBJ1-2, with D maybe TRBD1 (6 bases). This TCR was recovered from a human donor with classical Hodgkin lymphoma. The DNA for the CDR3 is TGTGCTAGTGCCAAGACCAGACAGGCGCCCTATGGCTACACCTTC. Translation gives CASAKTRQAPYGYTF.